This T cell receptor (beta chain) was sequenced during a study of shared clonotypes between healthy human individuals. Naivety among CD8 cells was defined by CD45RO negativity and positive CCR7 selection, thereby excluding terminally differentiated effector memory CD45RA+ cells. The donors, healthy adults who were HIV-negative, had experienced no recent acute infections or vaccinations. The donor cohort consisted entirely of Caucasian adults residing in Nashville, Tennessee. Of note for this clone: Its target is not known.

General study results and limits: Clonotype sharing levels among donors were expected to vary with sequencing depth.

There are 15 residues in the CDR3. Trimming took 2 bases from V and 2 from J, leaving 10 bases between them. The V gene's germline CDR1 is SEHNR and CDR2 FQNEAQ (reference sequence). The repertoire was sequenced with immunoSEQ multiplex PCR; TCRdb's copy has only in-frame clones and lacks some. The sample records about 580,000 clones, 98% being singletons. Sequenced: naive CD8+ T cells sorted from blood. The chain carries TRBV7-9 and TRBJ2-1; D remains ambiguous. The clonotype was recovered from a man aged 25-45 years in good health. In DNA, the CDR3 is TGTGCCAGCAGCTTAACAGAACATACCTACAATGAGCAGTTCTTC. Translation gives CASSLTEHTYNEQFF.